This T cell receptor (beta chain) was documented in a study of blood T cell repertoires in COVID-19. Study information: The samples span acute and convalescent COVID-19 from the United States, Italy and Spain.

Participants reported their clinical history, and cohort assignment relied on those reports. Assay used: immunoSEQ multiplex PCR; TCRdb lists only in-frame clones, some missing. Of roughly 220,000 clones in the sample, 88% were seen once. Only one count was recorded for this clone. The CDR3 covers 14 residues. The V gene lost 10 bases and the J gene lost 8 bases, with 23 bases spanning the gap. Germline CDR1 reads SEHNR; CDR2 reads FQNEAQ (reference sequence). The V call is TRBV7-9, the J call TRBJ1-2, with D perhaps TRBD1 (5 bases). The sequencing input was PBMCs or T cells enriched from blood (not recorded which). The clonotype was recovered from a woman in her thirties who had recovered from COVID-19. This CDR3 reads CATTLGGVPGGYTF. In DNA form, the CDR3 reads TGTGCCACCACGTTAGGAGGGGTGCCAGGAGGCTACACCTTC.